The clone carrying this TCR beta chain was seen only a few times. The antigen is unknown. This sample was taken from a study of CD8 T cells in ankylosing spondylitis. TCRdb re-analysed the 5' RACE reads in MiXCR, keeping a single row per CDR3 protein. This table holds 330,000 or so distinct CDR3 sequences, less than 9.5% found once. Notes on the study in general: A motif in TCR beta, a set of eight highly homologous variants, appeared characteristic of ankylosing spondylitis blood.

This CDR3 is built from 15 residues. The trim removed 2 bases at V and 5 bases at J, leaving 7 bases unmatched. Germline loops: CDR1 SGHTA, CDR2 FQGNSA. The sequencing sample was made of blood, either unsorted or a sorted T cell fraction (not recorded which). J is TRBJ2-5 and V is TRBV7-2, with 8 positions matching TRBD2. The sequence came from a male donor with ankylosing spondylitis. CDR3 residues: CASSLISGGFETQYF. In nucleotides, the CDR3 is TGTGCCAGCAGCTTAATTTCGGGAGGGTTTGAGACCCAGTACTTC.